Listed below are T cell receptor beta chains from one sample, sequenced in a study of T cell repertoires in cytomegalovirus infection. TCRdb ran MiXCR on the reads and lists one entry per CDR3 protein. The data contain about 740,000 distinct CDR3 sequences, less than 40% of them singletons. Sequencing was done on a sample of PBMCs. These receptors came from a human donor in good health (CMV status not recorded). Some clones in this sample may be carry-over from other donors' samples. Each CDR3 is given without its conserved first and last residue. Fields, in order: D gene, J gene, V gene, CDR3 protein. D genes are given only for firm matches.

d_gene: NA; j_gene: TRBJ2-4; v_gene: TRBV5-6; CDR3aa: ASSFLGTAKNIQY
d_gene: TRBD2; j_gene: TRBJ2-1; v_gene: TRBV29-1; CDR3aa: SVVASGSSNEQF
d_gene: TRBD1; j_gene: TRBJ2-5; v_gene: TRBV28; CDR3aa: ASSSTGVVVETQY
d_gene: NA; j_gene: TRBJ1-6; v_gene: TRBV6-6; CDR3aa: ASSYLGPVPNSPLH
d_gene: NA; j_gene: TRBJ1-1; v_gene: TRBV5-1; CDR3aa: ASSLGITNTEAF
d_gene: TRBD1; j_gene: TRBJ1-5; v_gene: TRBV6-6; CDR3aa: ASSVGRGQFNQPQH
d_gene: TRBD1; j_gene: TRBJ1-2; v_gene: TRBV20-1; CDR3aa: SARGGTGGYGYT
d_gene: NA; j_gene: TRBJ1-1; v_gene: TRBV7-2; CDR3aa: ASSLAARPNTEAF
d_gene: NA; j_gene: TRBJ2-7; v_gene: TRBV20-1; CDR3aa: SARKGGRTYEQY
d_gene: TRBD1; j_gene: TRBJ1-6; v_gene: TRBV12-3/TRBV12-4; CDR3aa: ASSLRDRALCGSPLH
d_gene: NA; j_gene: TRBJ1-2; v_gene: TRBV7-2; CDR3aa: ASSLSRGYGYT
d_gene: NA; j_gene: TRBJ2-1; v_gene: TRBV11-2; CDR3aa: ASSLDLGLYEQF
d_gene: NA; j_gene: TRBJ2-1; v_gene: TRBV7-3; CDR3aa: ASSLRGERYNEQF
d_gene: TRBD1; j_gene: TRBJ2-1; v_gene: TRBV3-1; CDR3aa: ASSPNRQGPYNEQF
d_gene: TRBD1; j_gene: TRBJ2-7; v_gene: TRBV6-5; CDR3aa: ASSGQGSYEQY
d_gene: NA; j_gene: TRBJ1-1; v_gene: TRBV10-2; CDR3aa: ASSESIGGGRGTEAF
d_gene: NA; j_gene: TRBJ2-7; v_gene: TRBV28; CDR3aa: ASSFMWGEDYEQY
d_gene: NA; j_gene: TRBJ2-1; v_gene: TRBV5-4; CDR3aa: ASSPYRERTHNEQF
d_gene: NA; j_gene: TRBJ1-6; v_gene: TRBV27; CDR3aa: ASSLGRSPLH
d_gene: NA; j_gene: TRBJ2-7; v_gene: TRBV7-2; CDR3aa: ASSLESGALPY
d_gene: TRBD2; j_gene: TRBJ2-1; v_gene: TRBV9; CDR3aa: ASSVGAGYNEQF
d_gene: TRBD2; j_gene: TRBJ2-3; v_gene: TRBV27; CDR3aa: ASSSMGLGGNDTQY
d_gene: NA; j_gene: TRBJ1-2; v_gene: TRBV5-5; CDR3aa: ASGGANRGYT
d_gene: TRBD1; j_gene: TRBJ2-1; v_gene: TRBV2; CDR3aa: ARRQTGGYEKF
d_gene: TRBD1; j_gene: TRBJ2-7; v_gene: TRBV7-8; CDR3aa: ASSPSGGDRADSFYEQY
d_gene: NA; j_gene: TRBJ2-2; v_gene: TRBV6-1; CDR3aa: ASSEGIASGELF
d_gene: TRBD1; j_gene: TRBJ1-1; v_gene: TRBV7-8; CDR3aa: ASSLMGQLNTEAF
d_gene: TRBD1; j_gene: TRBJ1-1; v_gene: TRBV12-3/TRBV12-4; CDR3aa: ASSGQGGGTEAF
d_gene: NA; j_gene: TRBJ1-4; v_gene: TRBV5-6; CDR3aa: ASSHVSEKLF
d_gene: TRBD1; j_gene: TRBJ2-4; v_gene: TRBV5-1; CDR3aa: ASSLAPPGQGASIQY
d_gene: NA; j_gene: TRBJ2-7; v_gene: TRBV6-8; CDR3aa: ASSYEYGLTYEQY
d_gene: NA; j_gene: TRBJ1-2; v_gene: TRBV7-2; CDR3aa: ASSPGGRTNYGYT
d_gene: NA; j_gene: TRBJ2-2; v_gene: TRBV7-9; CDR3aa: ASSGELNTGELF
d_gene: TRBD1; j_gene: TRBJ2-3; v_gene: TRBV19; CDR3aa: ASGDRGSTSTDTQY
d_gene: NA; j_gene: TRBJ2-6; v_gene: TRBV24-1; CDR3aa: ATSGGQPPSGANVLT
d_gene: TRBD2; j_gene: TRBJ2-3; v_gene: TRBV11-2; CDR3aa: ASSLSVAGGPDTQY
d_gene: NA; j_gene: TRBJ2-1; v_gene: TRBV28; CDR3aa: ASSLPVGSTNEQF
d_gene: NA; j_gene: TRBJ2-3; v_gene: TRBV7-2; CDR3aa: ASSLDSSGWGRTDTQY
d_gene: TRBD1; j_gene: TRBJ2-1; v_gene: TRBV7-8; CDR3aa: ASSRGDRPYNEQF
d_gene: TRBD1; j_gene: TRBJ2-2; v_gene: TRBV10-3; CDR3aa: AISGTGITGELF
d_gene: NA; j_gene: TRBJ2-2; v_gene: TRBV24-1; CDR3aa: ATSDSENTGELF
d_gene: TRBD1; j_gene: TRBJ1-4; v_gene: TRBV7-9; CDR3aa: ASGGQGNEKLF
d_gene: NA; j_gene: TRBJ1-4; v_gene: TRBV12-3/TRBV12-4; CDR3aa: ASSKTERSNEKLF
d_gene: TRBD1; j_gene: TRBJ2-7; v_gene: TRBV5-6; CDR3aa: ASSLDAGTGGYEQY
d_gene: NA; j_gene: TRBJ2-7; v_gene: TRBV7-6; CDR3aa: ASSYRLGSTYEQY
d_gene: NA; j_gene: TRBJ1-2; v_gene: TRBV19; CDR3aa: ASTQSRQLIFLCYGYT
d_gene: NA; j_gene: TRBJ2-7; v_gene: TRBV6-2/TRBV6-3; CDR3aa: ASSTASYYYEQY
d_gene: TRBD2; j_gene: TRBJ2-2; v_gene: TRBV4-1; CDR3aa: ASSQGLAGGPGGELF
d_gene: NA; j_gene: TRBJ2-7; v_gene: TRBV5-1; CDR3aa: ASSLNGGTTYEQY
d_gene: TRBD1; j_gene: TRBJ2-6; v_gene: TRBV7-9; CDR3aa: ASSLTLQGWSSGANVLT
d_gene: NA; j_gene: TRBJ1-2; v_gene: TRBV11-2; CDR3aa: ASSFYSGIGYT
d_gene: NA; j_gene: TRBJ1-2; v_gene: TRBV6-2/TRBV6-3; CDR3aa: ASRPGHAGAGYT